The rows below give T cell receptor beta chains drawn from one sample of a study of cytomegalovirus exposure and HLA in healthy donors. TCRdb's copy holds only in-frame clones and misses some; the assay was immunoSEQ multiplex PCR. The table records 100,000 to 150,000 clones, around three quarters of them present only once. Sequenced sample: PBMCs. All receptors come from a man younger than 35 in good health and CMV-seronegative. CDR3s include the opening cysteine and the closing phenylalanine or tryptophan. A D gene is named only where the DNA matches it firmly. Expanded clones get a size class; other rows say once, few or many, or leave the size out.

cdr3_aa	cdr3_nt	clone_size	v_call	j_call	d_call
CASSPGGGGGGIYEQYF	TGTGCCAGCAGCCCAGGCGGGGGCGGGGGCGGGATCTACGAGCAGTACTTC	NA	TRBV28	TRBJ2-7	NA
CASSYQGAREQYF	TGTGCCAGCAGTTACCAGGGGGCGCGAGAGCAGTACTTC	NA	TRBV6-5	TRBJ2-7	TRBD1
CASSGFGREEDEQFF	TGTGCCAGCAGCGGCTTTGGGCGGGAGGAGGATGAGCAGTTCTTC	NA	TRBV7-3	TRBJ2-1	TRBD2
CASRSNRDRGNYGYTF	TGTGCCAGCAGATCGAACCGGGACAGGGGGAACTATGGCTACACCTTC	NA	TRBV11-2	TRBJ1-2	TRBD1
CASSRTGGFFEQYF	TGTGCCAGCAGCCGGACAGGGGGCTTTTTCGAGCAGTACTTC	NA	TRBV6-5	TRBJ2-7	TRBD1
CASSSESGRVPYEQYF	TGTGCCAGCAGTTCCGAGAGCGGGAGAGTGCCCTACGAGCAGTACTTC	NA	TRBV27	TRBJ2-7	TRBD2
CASSLAPGTDTQYF	TGTGCCAGCAGCTTAGCGCCGGGCACAGATACGCAGTATTTT	NA	TRBV7-2	TRBJ2-3	NA
CASSYSGDRVNTIYF	TGTGCCAGCAGTTACTCAGGGGACAGGGTTAACACCATATATTTT	NA	TRBV6-5	TRBJ1-3	TRBD1
CASSPFPGLAGGTGELFF	TGTGCCAGCAGCCCATTCCCCGGACTAGCGGGAGGAACCGGGGAGCTGTTTTTT	NA	TRBV7-3	TRBJ2-2	TRBD2
CASSLFFTGTGVNIQYF	TGTGCCAGCAGCTTATTCTTCACCGGGACAGGGGTGAACATTCAGTACTTC	NA	TRBV5-4	TRBJ2-4	TRBD1
CASSGLITDTQYF	TGTGCCAGCAGTGGACTCATCACAGATACGCAGTATTTT	NA	TRBV27	TRBJ2-3	NA
CASSLIKRGFGEKLFF	TGTGCCAGCAGCTTGATAAAGCGGGGGTTTGGCGAAAAACTGTTTTTT	NA	TRBV7-9	TRBJ1-4	NA
CASSPRQGTSGTTGELFF	TGTGCCAGCAGCCCTCGCCAGGGGACTAGCGGAACTACCGGGGAGCTGTTTTTT	NA	TRBV9	TRBJ2-2	TRBD2
CSVTLAAGSQPQHF	TGCAGCGTCACCCTGGCCGCGGGCTCTCAGCCCCAGCATTTT	NA	TRBV29-1	TRBJ1-5	NA
CASSVNRDRERTEAFF	TGTGCCAGCAGCGTAAACCGGGACAGGGAAAGGACTGAAGCTTTCTTT	few	TRBV9	TRBJ1-1	TRBD1
CASRERDTGVGYTF	TGTGCCAGCAGGGAACGCGATACAGGGGTCGGCTACACCTTC	NA	TRBV6-5	TRBJ1-2	TRBD1
CASSPLSTANSYNEQFF	TGTGCCAGCTCACCACTTTCGACAGCCAACTCCTACAATGAGCAGTTCTTC	few	TRBV18	TRBJ2-1	NA
CASSLLTFNTEAFF	TGCGCCAGCAGCCTACTAACCTTCAACACTGAAGCTTTCTTT	NA	TRBV4-1	TRBJ1-1	NA
CASSLGTSGLRGGIQYF	TGCGCCAGCAGCCTGGGGACTAGCGGGTTGAGGGGAGGCATTCAGTACTTC	NA	TRBV5-1	TRBJ2-4	TRBD2
CASSLAAGRNEKLFF	TGTGCCAGCAGCTTAGCCGCGGGGCGTAATGAAAAACTGTTTTTT	NA	TRBV7-9	TRBJ1-4	NA
CASSRGTAGNNEQFF	TGTGCCAGCAGCCGGGGGACGGCGGGAAACAATGAGCAGTTCTTC	NA	TRBV5-4	TRBJ2-1	NA
CASSLSGLAGVNEQFF	TGTGCCAGCAGTTTGAGCGGACTAGCGGGAGTTAATGAGCAGTTCTTC	NA	TRBV28	TRBJ2-1	TRBD2
CASSYSLRANTGELFF	TGTGCCAGCAGTTACTCGCTCAGGGCCAACACCGGGGAGCTGTTTTTT	once	TRBV6-6	TRBJ2-2	NA
CASTNGANYGYTF	TGTGCCAGCACTAACGGAGCTAACTATGGCTACACCTTC	NA	TRBV2	TRBJ1-2	NA
CASSHVLAGGRSSTDTQYF	TGCGCCAGCAGCCACGTACTAGCGGGAGGACGATCTAGCACAGATACGCAGTATTTT	NA	TRBV4-3	TRBJ2-3	TRBD2
CASSYREEGLYEQYF	TGTGCCAGCAGTTACAGGGAGGAGGGCCTCTACGAGCAGTACTTC	NA	TRBV6-5	TRBJ2-7	NA
CASSATTGLFRFF	TGTGCCAGTAGTGCGACAACGGGACTATTCCGGTTCTTC	NA	TRBV19	TRBJ2-1	TRBD2
CASSVHTGVGTGELFF	TGTGCCAGCAGCGTCCACACAGGGGTGGGCACCGGGGAGCTGTTTTTT	NA	TRBV11-3	TRBJ2-2	TRBD1
CASSNGTGMNTEAFF	TGCGCCAGCAGCAACGGGACAGGGATGAACACTGAAGCTTTCTTT	NA	TRBV5-1	TRBJ1-1	TRBD1
CARPDKFYEQYF	TGTGCCAGACCGGACAAGTTCTACGAGCAGTACTTC	NA	TRBV19	TRBJ2-7	NA
CSVAGQFVTEAFF	TGCAGCGTTGCCGGACAGTTTGTCACTGAAGCTTTCTTT	few	TRBV29-1	TRBJ1-1	NA
CSVRGGQVAGNYGYTF	TGCAGCGTTCGGGGGGGACAAGTGGCAGGGAACTATGGCTACACCTTC	NA	TRBV29-1	TRBJ1-2	NA
CASSRTTGTEQYF	TGTGCCAGCAGCCGAACTACAGGGACCGAGCAGTACTTC	NA	TRBV7-9	TRBJ2-7	NA
CASSLSGCEQYF	TGTGCCAGCAGCCTGAGCGGTTGCGAGCAGTACTTC	NA	TRBV5-6	TRBJ2-7	NA
CASRLQGNTEAFF	TGTGCCAGCAGATTGCAGGGGAACACTGAAGCTTTCTTT	NA	TRBV6-5	TRBJ1-1	NA
CASSFLASGPFHEQFF	TGTGCCAGCAGTTTTCTAGCGAGTGGGCCCTTCCACGAGCAGTTCTTC	NA	TRBV27	TRBJ2-1	NA
CASSYSSAGGKYEQYF	TGTGCCAGCAGTTACTCCTCCGCGGGAGGGAAATACGAGCAGTACTTC	NA	TRBV6-5	TRBJ2-7	TRBD2
CASSLDPGQGREQYF	TGTGCCAGCAGCTTAGACCCGGGACAGGGAAGGGAGCAGTACTTC	NA	TRBV7-2	TRBJ2-7	TRBD1
CASSKTGVGSYEQYF	TGTGCCAGTAGTAAGACAGGGGTTGGATCCTACGAGCAGTACTTC	NA	TRBV19	TRBJ2-7	TRBD1
CAWTRMKLEQFF	TGTGCCTGGACCAGGATGAAGCTTGAGCAGTTCTTC	NA	TRBV30	TRBJ2-1	NA
CASSFRGQGTNGNQPQHF	TGTGCCAGCAGTTTTAGGGGACAGGGGACGAATGGCAATCAGCCCCAGCATTTT	NA	TRBV28	TRBJ1-5	TRBD1
CASSPRVNTEAFF	TGTGCCAGCAGCCCCCGGGTGAACACTGAAGCTTTCTTT	once	TRBV7-3	TRBJ1-1	NA
CASSLREGSPLHF	TGTGCCAGCAGCCTTCGAGAGGGATCACCCCTCCACTTT	NA	TRBV27	TRBJ1-6	NA
CASSSGTGVPETQYF	TGTGCCAGCAGTTCCGGGACAGGGGTACCAGAGACCCAGTACTTC	NA	TRBV5-8	TRBJ2-5	TRBD1
CASNLDRARNTEAFF	TGTGCCAGCAATCTTGACAGGGCTCGGAACACTGAAGCTTTCTTT	NA	TRBV6-5	TRBJ1-1	TRBD1
CSVKGLAGGDTGELFF	TGCAGCGTTAAAGGACTAGCGGGAGGAGACACCGGGGAGCTGTTTTTT	NA	TRBV29-1	TRBJ2-2	TRBD2
CASSYSQGQREAFF	TGTGCCAGCTCCTATTCCCAGGGACAGCGTGAAGCTTTCTTT	NA	TRBV18	TRBJ1-1	TRBD1
CASSFSPSGNTGELFF	TGTGCCAGCAGCTTTTCTCCTAGCGGGAACACCGGGGAGCTGTTTTTT	NA	TRBV7-3	TRBJ2-2	TRBD2
CASSYSRGLLTPQHF	TGTGCCAGCAGTTACTCCAGGGGGCTTCTCACGCCCCAGCATTTT	few	TRBV6-5	TRBJ1-5	TRBD1
CASTFTDLNTGELFF	TGCGCCAGCACCTTTACGGACTTGAACACCGGGGAGCTGTTTTTT	NA	TRBV5-1	TRBJ2-2	NA